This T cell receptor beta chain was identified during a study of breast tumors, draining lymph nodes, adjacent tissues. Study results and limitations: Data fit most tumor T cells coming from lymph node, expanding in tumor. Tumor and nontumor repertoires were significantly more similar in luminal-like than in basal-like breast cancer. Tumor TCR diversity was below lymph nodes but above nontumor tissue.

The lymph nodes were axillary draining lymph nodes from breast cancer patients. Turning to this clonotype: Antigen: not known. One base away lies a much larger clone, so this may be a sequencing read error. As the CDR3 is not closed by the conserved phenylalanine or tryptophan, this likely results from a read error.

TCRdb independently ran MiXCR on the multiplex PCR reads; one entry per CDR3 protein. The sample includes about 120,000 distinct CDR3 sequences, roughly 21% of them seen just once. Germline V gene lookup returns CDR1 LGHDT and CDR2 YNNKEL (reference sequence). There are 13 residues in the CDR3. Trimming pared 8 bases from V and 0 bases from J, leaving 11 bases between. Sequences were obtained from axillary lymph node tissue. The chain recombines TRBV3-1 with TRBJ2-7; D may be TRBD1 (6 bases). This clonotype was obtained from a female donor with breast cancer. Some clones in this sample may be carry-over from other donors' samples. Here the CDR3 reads CASGQTASYEQYL. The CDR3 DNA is TGTGCCAGCGGACAGACTGCCTCCTACGAGCAGTACCTC.